The clone carrying this TCR beta chain is a singleton in its sample. These data come from a study of T cells in Graves' hyperthyroidism and ophthalmopathy. CDR1 and CDR2 from the germline V gene are KGHDR and SFDVKD. After removal of 9 bases from V and 6 bases from J, the junction contained 9 bases not matched to a gene. The CDR3 totals 14 residues. Amplification targeted TCR beta CDR3 regions from RNA transcripts. HTBI primers were used for first-round RT-PCR of the TCR CDR3. Via MiXCR, TCRdb re-called the multiplex PCR reads, giving one row per CDR3 protein. The sample lists hundreds of thousands of distinct CDR3 sequences; nearly 45% were seen once.

The clonotype comes from an adult man with Graves' disease, either hyperthyroidism or ophthalmopathy (not recorded which). The sequencing sample was made of peripheral blood or thyroid tissue (not recorded which). This chain links TRBV24-1 with TRBJ1-5; 8 bases fit TRBD1. The CDR3 DNA is TGTGCCACCGCGACAGGGGCTGGAAGTCAGCCCCAGCATTTT. The encoded protein is CATATGAGSQPQHF.